This TCR beta chain was obtained from a study of OX40 agonist ivuxolimab in advanced cancers. Study context: Patients receiving dose escalation had hepatocellular carcinoma, melanoma, renal cell or head and neck cancer. Of the participants, more than 35% had some prior anti-PD-1, anti-PD-L1 or anti-CTLA-4 therapy, which was allowed.

Trimming removed 5 bases at V and 7 bases at J, with 20 bases between. This CDR3 contains 16 residues. Germline assignment: CDR1 LNHDA and CDR2 SQIVND (reference sequence). TCRdb's copy holds only in-frame clones and misses some; the assay was immunoSEQ multiplex PCR. Among tens of thousands of clones listed, roughly 87% were seen once. Points from the study as a whole: More expanded clones were seen, on average, in CD8+ T cells than in CD4+.

This clone came up once. Its antigen is not identified. This specimen was CD4+ or CD8+ T cells sorted from blood, taken in a trial of the OX40 agonist ivuxolimab. The clonotype was recovered from an adult with an advanced solid tumor such as melanoma, head and neck, liver or kidney cancer. The genes are TRBV19 and TRBJ2-2, with D maybe TRBD2 (7 bases). CDR3 sequence reads: CASSPSERGGGGELFF. The DNA of the CDR3 is TGTGCCAGTAGTCCCTCCGAAAGGGGAGGGGGCGGGGAGCTGTTTTTT.